The text below deals with one T cell receptor (beta chain). This clonotype is considered medium-sized (0.01 to 0.1%). Its antigen remains undetermined. It has no much larger one-base neighbor in the sample; base qualities were not kept. The record originates from a study of immune reconstitution after stem cell transplant in scleroderma (dated by TCRdb to between 2016 and 2019). V drops 9 bases and J drops 3 bases, leaving 10 bases in between. Taken from cysteine to phenylalanine, the CDR3 has 12 residues. Just CDR3 DNA is preserved here, 36 bases in frame from base 1. CDR1 and CDR2 are drawn from the germline V gene: ENHRY, SYGVKD. The library was built by means of RT-PCR. The sequencing machine was an Illumina MiSeq. TCRdb redid the processing of the public reads, applying fastp at Q25 and MiXCR, and retained in-frame beta chains. Rows are combined by CDR3 protein, so each entry shows the most common genes and DNA. In this sample the table shows 1,900 or so distinct CDR3 sequences, approximately 3.3% of which occur a single time. The ten largest clones capture about 16% of the sample.

The V and J segments used are TRBV10-3 and TRBJ2-3; the D gene is perhaps TRBD2, on 5 matching bases. This specimen was taken before or after autologous hematopoietic stem cell transplantation (not recorded which). The sequence came from a male donor with systemic sclerosis. The nucleotide sequence reads TGTGCCATGTCGCGGGCGACAGATACGCAGTATTTT. Translation gives CAMSRATDTQYF.